These T cell receptor beta chains were read from a single sample in a study of Graves' ophthalmopathy and Graves' hyperthyroidism. TCRdb recomputed calls from the multiplex PCR reads with MiXCR, one row per CDR3 protein. The table lists just over 600,000 distinct CDR3 sequences, 22% of them singletons. The specimen was peripheral blood. These TCRs come from a woman aged 18-35 years with stable Graves' hyperthyroidism. Some clones in this sample may be carry-over from other donors' samples. Each CDR3 is given with its conserved first and last residue. The D gene is left open where the match is weak. Size tells how often a clone was seen (once, few, many) or the class of an expanded clone, and some rows leave it out.

J	V	D	size	DNA	CDR3
TRBJ2-7	TRBV5-6	TRBD2	many	TGTGCCAGCAGCTTCTCCCACCTAGCGGGGTTCAGCTCCTACGAGCAGTACTTC	CASSFSHLAGFSSYEQYF
TRBJ1-1	TRBV28	.	.	TGTGCCAGCAGACCCGGATACCTGGCTATTGAAGCTTTCTTT	CASRPGYLAIEAFF
TRBJ1-5	TRBV12-5	TRBD1	many	TGTGCTAGTGGTCGGGACAGGGCGAATCAGCCCCAGCATTTT	CASGRDRANQPQHF
TRBJ2-7	TRBV15	TRBD1	many	TGTGCCACCAGCAGAGTTAGAGCAGGGGGCTCCTACGAGCAGTACTTC	CATSRVRAGGSYEQYF
TRBJ1-6	TRBV13	.	many	TGTGCCAGCAGCGCACCTCCCCCCTCACCCCTCCACTTT	CASSAPPPSPLHF
TRBJ2-7	TRBV6-1	TRBD1	.	TGTGCCAGCGCCGGACAGGGGAACCGCCTCTACGAGCAGTACTTC	CASAGQGNRLYEQYF
TRBJ2-7	TRBV12-3/TRBV12-4	.	.	TGTGCCAGCAGCGACCTGACTGTCTCCCTATCCTACGAGCAGTACTTC	CASSDLTVSLSYEQYF
TRBJ1-1	TRBV6-1	.	many	TGTGCCAGCAGTGAAGTGAGGACAGCTGAAGCTTTCTTT	CASSEVRTAEAFF
TRBJ1-5	TRBV6-1	.	many	TGTGCCAGCAGTGAACACCAGGGGTTGACATATCAGCCCCAGCATTTT	CASSEHQGLTYQPQHF
TRBJ2-2	TRBV7-2	TRBD1	many	TGTGCCAGCAGCTTAGCACGCGGGACAGGGGCCTCTACCGGGGAGCTGTTTTTT	CASSLARGTGASTGELFF
TRBJ2-7	TRBV28	TRBD1	many	TGTGCCAGTCAGAACCGGGACAGGGGGTACGAGCAGTACTTC	CASQNRDRGYEQYF
TRBJ1-2	TRBV28	.	few	TGTGCCAGCAGTCCAAGGACCACGTTTCTTTACTATGGCTACACCTTC	CASSPRTTFLYYGYTF
TRBJ1-1	TRBV5-1	.	many	TGCGCCAGCAGCTTGAGGAGGCTCACTGAAGCTTTCTTT	CASSLRRLTEAFF
TRBJ1-1	TRBV9	.	many	TGTGCCAGCAGCATCGACAGCTGGAACACTGAAGCTTTCTTT	CASSIDSWNTEAFF
TRBJ1-1	TRBV7-2	.	.	TGTGCCAGCAGCTTAGCCCGATCGAGGAACACTGAAGCTTTCTTT	CASSLARSRNTEAFF
TRBJ2-2	TRBV6-1	TRBD1	many	TGTGCCAGCTTTGACAGGGCGGCCGGGGAGCTGTTTTTT	CASFDRAAGELFF
TRBJ2-7	TRBV5-5	TRBD2	few	TGTGCCAGCAGCTGGGGAGGGATTTCAATCTACGAGCAGTACTTC	CASSWGGISIYEQYF
TRBJ2-5	TRBV7-8	.	.	TGTGCCAGCAGCCGCCGGGTCGAGACCCAGTACTTC	CASSRRVETQYF